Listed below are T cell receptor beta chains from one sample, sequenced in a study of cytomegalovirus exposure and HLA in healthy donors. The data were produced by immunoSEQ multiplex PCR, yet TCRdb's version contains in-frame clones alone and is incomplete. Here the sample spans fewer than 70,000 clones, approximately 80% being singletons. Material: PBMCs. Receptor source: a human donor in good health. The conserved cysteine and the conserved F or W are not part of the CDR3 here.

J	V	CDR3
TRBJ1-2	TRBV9	ASSEQDRIYGYT
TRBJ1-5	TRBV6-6	ASSSGGNQPQH
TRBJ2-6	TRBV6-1	ASSGRETLSGANVLT
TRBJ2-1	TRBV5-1	ASSFSGTNNEQF
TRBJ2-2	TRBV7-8	ASSLAGGPGTGELF
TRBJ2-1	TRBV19	ASSIEGLGEQF
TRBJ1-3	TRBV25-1	ASSEWSGSGNTIY
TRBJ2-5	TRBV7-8	ASSFAGIGETQY
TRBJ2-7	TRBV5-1	ASSSRTSGGERYEQY
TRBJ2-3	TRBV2	ASSPGQITDTQY
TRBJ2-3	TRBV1	TSSHPGWTSGGDSTDTQY
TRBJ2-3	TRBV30	AWRPTGSDTQY
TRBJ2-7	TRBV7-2	ASSSVAGASYEQY
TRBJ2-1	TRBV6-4	ASSDYASGSYNEQF
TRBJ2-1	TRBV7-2	ASSLEPLSSGRDEQF
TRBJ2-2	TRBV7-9	ATSQGSGTGELF
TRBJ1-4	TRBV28	ASSEGQGLTNEKLF
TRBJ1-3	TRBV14	ASSQVRFDSSSGNTIY
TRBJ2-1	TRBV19	ASSRDRGLYNEQF
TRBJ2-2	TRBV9	ASSVVRGGPIGELF